This entry lists 28 T cell receptor beta chains sequenced from one sample in a study of T cells after yellow fever vaccination. TCRdb itself ran the 5' RACE reads through MiXCR, one entry per CDR3 protein. The profile shows 450,000 to 650,000 distinct CDR3 sequences, roughly 14% of them singletons. Here the sequenced sample was PBMCs, taken on the day of the yellow fever booster vaccination. Every receptor here comes from a man aged 25-45 years who received the YFV17D yellow fever vaccine.

Many counts were recorded for this clonotype. The V call is TRBV5-1, the J call TRBJ2-7; D uncertain. In germline, CDR1 is SGHRS, CDR2 YFSETQ. The ends were cut back, 2 bases at V and 2 bases at J, with 5 bases in the middle. This CDR3 comprises 12 residues. Here the CDR3 reads CASSLPAYEQYF. The CDR3 DNA follows: TGCGCCAGCAGCTTACCAGCCTACGAGCAGTACTTC.

The J gene is TRBJ1-4, the V gene TRBV7-9; tentatively, D is TRBD1 (5 bases). The CDR3 is 16 amino acids. V was clipped by 0 bases and J by 4 bases, with 12 bases between them. Germline V gene sequence: CDR1 SEHNR, CDR2 FQNEAQ (reference sequence). The CDR3 DNA reads as TGTGCCAGCAGCTTAGCGCTTGCAGGGTATAATGAAAAACTGTTTTTT. Translating it yields CASSLALAGYNEKLFF. The full variable domain, with the rest looked up from reference TRBV7-9 and TRBJ1-4, is DTGVSQNPRHKITKRGQNVTFRCDPISEHNRLYWYRQTLGQGPEFLTYFQNEAQLEKSRLLSDRFSAERPKGSFSTLEIQRTEQGDSAMYLCASSLALAGYNEKLFFGSGTQLSVL.

This clonotype was seen only once. The V and J genes are TRBV15 and TRBJ2-7; TRBD2 agrees at 7 bases. Trimming took 1 base from V and 0 from J; bases not matched to a gene: 6. The CDR3 loop spans 16 amino acids. Looked up from germline, CDR1 is LNHNV and CDR2 is YYDKDF (reference sequence). Here the CDR3 DNA reads TGTGCCACCAGCAGAGGAACGGGAGGAAGCTCCTACGAGCAGTACTTC. Translating it yields CATSRGTGGSSYEQYF.

A few counts support this clonotype. The CDR3 reads CASRYSLGGAEQFF. The DNA for the CDR3 is TGTGCCAGCAGGTACAGCCTCGGGGGCGCTGAGCAGTTCTTC. The chain has TRBV6-5 and TRBJ2-1, with D perhaps being TRBD1 or TRBD2 (6 bases each). The germline V and J ends were trimmed by 6 bases and 9 bases, with 18 bases remaining between them. Germline assignment: CDR1 MNHEY and CDR2 SVGAGI. This CDR3 comprises 14 residues.

This clonotype was seen a handful of times. This chain joins TRBV27 and TRBJ2-1, with a weak D call TRBD1 (6 bases). Between the trimmed V and J ends, which lost 8 bases and 10 bases, there was a span of 18 bases. The CDR3 has 13 residues. Germline V gene sequence: CDR1 MNHEY, CDR2 SMNVEV (reference sequence). Here the CDR3 DNA reads TGTGCCAGCGGCAGGGGCTCTCTCGCGGAGCAGTTCTTC. This translates into CASGRGSLAEQFF.

As concerns this clonotype: A much larger clone differs from this one at a single base, so this may be a read error. This chain uses TRBV25-1 with TRBJ2-3, with D uncertain. Germline-derived CDR1 and CDR2 are MGHDK and SYGVNS. The CDR3 extends over 11 amino acids. The V and J ends lost 7 bases and 4 bases respectively, with 6 bases between them. CDR3 in amino acids: CASTSSDTQYF. The DNA of the CDR3 is TGTGCCAGCACTTCCTCAGATACGCAGTATTTT.

The V and J genes are TRBV25-1 and TRBJ2-7; no firm D call. This CDR3 region has 12 residues. CDR1 is MGHDK and CDR2 is SYGVNS in the germline V gene. Trimming pared 3 bases from V and 10 bases from J, leaving 13 bases between. The CDR3 DNA sequence: TGTGCCAGCAGTGAGGCCGGGCAGAGACAGTACTTC. It yields the protein CASSEAGQRQYF.

The chain combines TRBV2 with TRBJ1-1; D is perhaps TRBD1 (5 bases). This CDR3 contains 10 residues. The V and J ends lost 7 bases and 7 bases respectively, with 7 bases between them. Germline CDR1 SNHLY, CDR2 FYNNEI. In DNA form, the CDR3 reads TGTGCCAGCACGGGGGTTGAAGCTTTCTTT. Its protein is CASTGVEAFF.

This clonotype was recorded at least ten times. The chain employs TRBV3-1 and TRBJ2-1; a weak D match, TRBD2 (6 bases). Trimming cost V 0 bases and J 4 bases, with 10 bases left between them. Germline V gene lookup returns CDR1 LGHDT and CDR2 YNNKEL (reference sequence). This CDR3 has 15 residues. The CDR3 DNA is TGTGCCAGCAGCCAAGAACTAGCTGCTTACAATGAGCAGTTCTTC. Protein: CASSQELAAYNEQFF.

This clonotype was recorded many times. The chain carries TRBV5-1 and TRBJ2-7, with D uncertain. CDR3 size: 13 residues. Germline V gives CDR1 SGHRS, CDR2 YFSETQ. V was shortened by 0 bases and J by 3 bases, with 7 bases between the two germline ends. In DNA form, the CDR3 reads TGCGCCAGCAGCTTGGAAGGGAACTACGAGCAGTACTTC. Amino acids: CASSLEGNYEQYF.

The V call is TRBV12-3 or TRBV12-4, the J call TRBJ2-1; no reliable D call. The V and J ends lost 4 bases and 10 bases respectively, with 23 bases between them. The length of the CDR3 is 16 residues. The CDR3 DNA sequence: TGTGCCAGCAGTTCGACTTTAGTATCCACAATAGGGGAGCAGTTCTTC. Translated, it gives CASSSTLVSTIGEQFF.

This clonotype has more than one count but fewer than ten. This sequence joins TRBV12-3 or TRBV12-4 and TRBJ2-5; tentative D call: TRBD2 (6 bases). Trimming took 8 bases from V and 3 from J, leaving 13 bases between them. The CDR3 sequence is 13 residues long. In nucleotides, the CDR3 is TGTGCCAGCCTTATGGGGGGTGAAGAGACCCAGTACTTC. Residues: CASLMGGEETQYF.

The chain links TRBV9 to TRBJ2-7; D is unresolved. The CDR3 runs to 15 residues. Looked up from germline, CDR1 is SGDLS and CDR2 is YYNGEE. Trimming shortened V by 4 bases and J by 5 bases, and 19 bases separated the two germline ends. The CDR3 loop is CASSSSGVTTNEQYF. The CDR3 region has the DNA TGTGCCAGCAGCTCCTCGGGCGTCACGACCAACGAGCAGTACTTC. Complete variable domain (other parts from reference TRBV9 and TRBJ2-7): DSGVTQTPKHLITATGQRVTLRCSPRSGDLSVYWYQQSLDQGLQFLIQYYNGEERAKGNILERFSAQQFPDLHSELNLSSLELGDSALYFCASSSSGVTTNEQYFGPGTRLTVT.

This clonotype was found a few times. The V gene is TRBV20-1, the J gene TRBJ1-1; D remains ambiguous. CDR1 is DFQATT, CDR2 SNEGSKA, per germline (reference sequence). V dropped 6 bases and J dropped 5 bases, with 13 bases sitting between them. The CDR3 length is 12 residues. Here the CDR3 reads CSALIKTTEAFF. CDR3 DNA: TGCAGTGCCCTGATTAAGACGACTGAAGCTTTCTTT.

The chain has TRBV20-1 and TRBJ2-1; unclear D gene. Per the germline V gene, CDR1 is DFQATT and CDR2 is SNEGSKA (reference sequence). Trimming cost V 6 bases and J 9 bases, with 15 bases left between them. CDR3 length equals 12 residues. The CDR3 loop is CSAPPGPGEQFF. DNA of the CDR3: TGCAGTGCCCCACCTGGGCCGGGTGAGCAGTTCTTC.

This clonotype was counted between two and nine times. V gene TRBV10-3 combines with J gene TRBJ2-1; D call uncertain. The CDR3 loop spans 14 amino acids. CDR1 ENHRY and CDR2 SYGVKD come from the germline V gene. Trimming took off 3 bases at V and 9 bases at J, with 15 bases between the two ends. CDR3 loop: CAISEPTRVGEQFF. CDR3 coding DNA: TGTGCCATCAGTGAACCTACAAGGGTTGGTGAGCAGTTCTTC.

This clonotype was detected a few times. V is TRBV20-1 and J is TRBJ2-7; 8 bases map to TRBD2. The CDR3 contains 13 residues. Germline V CDR1 and CDR2: DFQATT, SNEGSKA (reference sequence). V lost 4 bases to trimming and J lost 4 bases; unmatched junction nucleotides: 6. The CDR3 loop reads CSAKGTRGYEQYF. The CDR3 nucleotides are TGCAGTGCTAAGGGGACTAGAGGTTACGAGCAGTACTTC.

There are a few counts of this clonotype. V is TRBV7-3 and J is TRBJ2-2; no definite D call. Germline values: CDR1 SGHTA, CDR2 FQGTGA. CDR3 length equals 14 residues. Trimming pared 5 bases from V and 5 bases from J, leaving 12 bases between. The CDR3 DNA reads as TGTGCCAGCAGCCGCTCCCCAAAGACCGGGGAGCTGTTTTTT. This encodes CASSRSPKTGELFF.

This chain joins TRBV12-5 and TRBJ2-5; D gene unclear. V was shortened by 2 bases and J by 1 base, with 5 bases between the two germline ends. The CDR3 sequence is 13 residues long. Per germline, CDR1 LGHNT and CDR2 FRNRAP. The CDR3, as DNA: TGTGCTAGTGGTTTGCCGAGCCAAGAGACCCAGTACTTC. The encoded protein is CASGLPSQETQYF.

This clonotype was seen a few times. This chain links TRBV5-5 with TRBJ2-6; 7 bases are a match to TRBD2. With V trimmed by 5 bases and J by 0 bases, 11 bases remained unmatched. The CDR3 runs to 18 residues. CDR1 is SGHKS and CDR2 is YYEKEE in the germline V gene (reference sequence). The chain's CDR3 is CASSFGTTAFSGANVLTF. The CDR3 DNA reads as TGTGCCAGCAGTTTCGGGACTACCGCCTTCTCTGGGGCCAACGTCCTGACTTTC. Full variable domain (remainder filled in from reference TRBV5-5 and TRBJ2-6): DAGVTQSPTHLIKTRGQQVTLRCSPISGHKSVSWYQQVLGQGPQFIFQYYEKEERGRGNFPDRFSARQFPNYSSELNVNALLLGDSALYLCASSFGTTAFSGANVLTFGAGSRLTVL.

This clonotype was counted only a few times. The chain joins TRBV4-2 to TRBJ2-2, with a possible D match to TRBD2 (5 bases). This CDR3 comprises 16 residues. Trimming removed 0 bases from V and 4 bases from J, with 12 bases in between. Germline assignment: CDR1 LGHNA and CDR2 YNFKEQ. The CDR3 protein is CASSQDRGLATGELFF. CDR3 DNA: TGTGCCAGCAGCCAAGATAGAGGTCTAGCCACCGGGGAGCTGTTTTTT.

This clonotype was counted only a few times. The rearrangement joins TRBV7-9 to TRBJ2-7; D is unclear. Germline CDR1 reads SEHNR; CDR2 reads FQNEAQ (reference sequence). Trimming left V 5 bases short and J 2 bases short, with 19 bases between. CDR3 length equals 16 residues. CDR3: CASSPPAPFVAYEQYF. DNA for the CDR3: TGTGCCAGCAGCCCCCCAGCCCCGTTTGTGGCCTACGAGCAGTACTTC. Filled out from reference TRBV7-9 and TRBJ2-7, the complete variable domain reads DTGVSQNPRHKITKRGQNVTFRCDPISEHNRLYWYRQTLGQGPEFLTYFQNEAQLEKSRLLSDRFSAERPKGSFSTLEIQRTEQGDSAMYLCASSPPAPFVAYEQYFGPGTRLTVT.

The CDR3 DNA sequence: TGTGCCAGCAGCCACCGGGACATCCTCACAGATACGCAGTATTTT. Protein: CASSHRDILTDTQYF. The V gene is TRBV7-2, the J gene TRBJ2-3; possibly TRBD1 for D (6 bases). Germline V gene data show CDR1 as SGHTA and CDR2 as FQGNSA. CDR3 length: 15 amino acids. Trimming stripped 5 bases from V and 2 bases from J, with 14 bases between.

This clonotype was seen only once. This chain uses TRBV20-1 with TRBJ2-2; 8 nucleotides line up with TRBD2. This CDR3 is 14 amino acids long. Per germline, CDR1 DFQATT and CDR2 SNEGSKA (reference sequence). The J segment lost 0 bases and the V segment lost 5 bases, leaving 2 bases of the junction unmatched. This CDR3 is CSASGLANTGELFF. As DNA, the CDR3 is TGCAGTGCTTCGGGACTAGCGAACACCGGGGAGCTGTTTTTT.

The rearrangement links TRBV11-1 to TRBJ2-7, with TRBD2 identical over 8 bases. Losses at the gene ends were 5 bases for V and 6 bases for J; bases not matched to a gene: 9. The CDR3 is 14 amino acids. Germline V gives CDR1 SGHAT, CDR2 FQDESV (reference sequence). CDR3 nucleotides: TGTGCCAGCAGCCAAAAAGCGGGAGCGGGCGAGCAGTACTTC. Translation: CASSQKAGAGEQYF.

The V and J genes are TRBV4-3 and TRBJ2-1; possibly TRBD1 for D (6 bases). This CDR3 has 17 residues. Germline V gives CDR1 LGHNA, CDR2 YSLEER. With 0 bases removed from V and 7 bases from J, the gap between germline ends came to 19 bases. The CDR3 protein is CASSQEVDSIVMNEQFF. CDR3 sequence (DNA): TGCGCCAGCAGCCAAGAGGTGGACAGTATCGTTATGAATGAGCAGTTCTTC.

This clonotype was observed many times. The CDR3 coding sequence is TGTGCCAGCAGCTTAACGGGGTCTTATCTGAACACCGGGGAGCTGTTTTTT. It codes for CASSLTGSYLNTGELFF. The gene calls are TRBV7-3 and TRBJ2-2; D remains unclear. Per the germline V gene, CDR1 is SGHTA and CDR2 is FQGTGA. The CDR3 contains 17 residues. Trimming removed 0 bases from V and 1 base from J, with 12 bases in between.

This clonotype came up a few times. This rearrangement joins TRBV27 to TRBJ2-3, with D possibly TRBD2 on 7 matching bases. The germline gives CDR1 MNHEY, CDR2 SMNVEV (reference sequence). The CDR3 contains 17 residues. Trimming pared 2 bases from V and 5 bases from J, leaving 20 bases between. For the CDR3, the DNA is TGTGCCAGCAGTTTAGGCCTGGGGGCGGGAGATGGAGATACGCAGTATTTT. It codes for CASSLGLGAGDGDTQYF.